This T cell receptor beta chain was identified in a study of blood T cell repertoires in COVID-19. Overall study context: Samples of COVID-19 (acute and convalescent) were obtained from the United States, Italy and Spain. T cells, B-cell-depleted T cells, or PBMCs provided the cDNA or gDNA that served as material.

Original processing notes: Estimation of nucleated cell counts relied on the amplification of reference gene primers. Generated by immunoSEQ multiplex PCR, the TCRdb table keeps only in-frame clones and is missing some. V and J calls and clone size are those listed in that table; D and trimming were worked out from the DNA. The data show more than 95,000 clones, more than 80% seen once. The CDR3 runs to 16 residues. Losses at the gene ends were 5 bases for V and 6 bases for J; bases not matched to a gene: 10. Germline V gene data show CDR1 as SGHTA and CDR2 as FQGNSA. The origin of this receptor is a man in his sixties with acute or convalescent COVID-19. Specimen: peripheral blood. The gene calls are TRBV7-2 and TRBJ2-1; 10 bases map to TRBD2. The CDR3 region is CASSIRAGGPFNEQFF. The DNA of the CDR3 is TGTGCCAGCAGCATCCGAGCGGGAGGGCCGTTCAATGAGCAGTTCTTC.